Given below is one T cell receptor (beta chain) in context. Researchers ran the PCR with 60 Vbeta and 13 Jbeta primers. This table comes from immunoSEQ multiplex PCR, and its TCRdb copy is limited to in-frame clones, with some not included. The data contain around 220,000 clones, under 80% of them seen just once; the ten biggest clones take up under 0.25%. This CDR3 is 17 amino acids long. The germline V gene encodes CDR1 SGHAT and CDR2 FQNNGV. J lost 3 bases, V lost 2 bases, and 7 bases had no gene match. The data stem from a study of cytomegalovirus exposure and HLA in healthy donors. Sequenced sample: PBMCs. The TCR was taken from a girl aged 2-10 years in good health and CMV-seronegative. The chain combines TRBV11-2 with TRBJ1-6; 7 bases match TRBD1. The CDR3 loop reads CASSLLRTGVYNSPLHF. CDR3 in DNA: TGTGCCAGCAGCTTACTTCGTACAGGGGTCTATAATTCACCCCTCCACTTT.